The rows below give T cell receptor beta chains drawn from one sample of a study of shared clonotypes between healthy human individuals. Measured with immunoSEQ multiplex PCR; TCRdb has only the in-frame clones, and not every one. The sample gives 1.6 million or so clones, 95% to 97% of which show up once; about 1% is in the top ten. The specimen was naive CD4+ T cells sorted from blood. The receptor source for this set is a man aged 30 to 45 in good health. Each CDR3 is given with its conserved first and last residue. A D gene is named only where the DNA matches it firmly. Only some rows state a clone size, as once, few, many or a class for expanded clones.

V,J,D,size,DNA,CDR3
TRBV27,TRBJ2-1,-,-,TGTGCCAGCAGTTTAAGTCCCAGGGTGCTCAATGAGCAGTTCTTC,CASSLSPRVLNEQFF
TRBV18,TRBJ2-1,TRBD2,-,TGTGCCAGCTCACCATCCCTAGCGGGACCCACCTACAATGAGCAGTTCTTC,CASSPSLAGPTYNEQFF
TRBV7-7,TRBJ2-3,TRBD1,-,TGTGCTAGCAGCTTAGGGACAGTTCGTGATACGCAGTATTTT,CASSLGTVRDTQYF
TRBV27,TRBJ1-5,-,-,TGTGCCAGCAGACCTACAGGGAATCGCAATCAGCCCCAGCATTTT,CASRPTGNRNQPQHF
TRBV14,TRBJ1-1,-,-,TGTGCCAGCAGCCCGATAAGCTTTGCGGCACCGAACCCAATGAACACTGAAGCTTTCTTT,CASSPISFAAPNPMNTEAFF
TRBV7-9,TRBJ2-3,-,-,TGTGCCAGCAGCCGGGTTGATACGCAGTATTTT,CASSRVDTQYF
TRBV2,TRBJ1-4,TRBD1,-,TGTGCCACCAAAACCCAGGGGGTGGGGGATGAAAAACTGTTTTTT,CATKTQGVGDEKLFF
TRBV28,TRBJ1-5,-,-,TGTGCCAGCAGTTGGAACCCTGGGGGGATTAGCAATCAGCCCCAGCATTTT,CASSWNPGGISNQPQHF
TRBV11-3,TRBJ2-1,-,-,TGTGCCAGCAGCCCCCGGGGGGCCGAATTCAATGAGCAGTTCTTC,CASSPRGAEFNEQFF
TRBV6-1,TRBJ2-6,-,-,TGTGCCAGCAGTGAAGCTATTTCTGGGGCCAACGTCCTGACTTTC,CASSEAISGANVLTF
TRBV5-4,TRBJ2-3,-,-,TGTGCCAGCAGCTTGGCGGGACGTAGCACAGATACGCAGTATTTT,CASSLAGRSTDTQYF
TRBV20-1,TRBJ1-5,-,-,TGCAGTGCTACAGGGGATCAGCCCCAGCATTTT,CSATGDQPQHF
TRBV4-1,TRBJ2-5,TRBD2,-,TGCGCCAGCAGCCAAGATCGCGGTAGCGGGAGGGAGACCCAGTACTTC,CASSQDRGSGRETQYF
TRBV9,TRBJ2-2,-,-,TGTGCCAGCAGCGTAGTAGACGCGGATACCGGGGAGCTGTTTTTT,CASSVVDADTGELFF
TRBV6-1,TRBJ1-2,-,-,TGTGCCAGCAGTGAATTAACAGGACTTCCTAACTATGGCTACACCTTC,CASSELTGLPNYGYTF
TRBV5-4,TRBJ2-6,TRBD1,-,TGTGCCAGCAGCCTTACAGGGGGTACCGGGGCCAACGTCCTGACTTTC,CASSLTGGTGANVLTF
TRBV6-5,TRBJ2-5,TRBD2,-,TGTGCCAGCAGAACTAGCGGAGAGACCCAGTACTTC,CASRTSGETQYF
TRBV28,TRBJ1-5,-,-,TGTGCCAGCAGTTTATTTGCAGGTCACCAAGGTCAGCCCCAGCATTTT,CASSLFAGHQGQPQHF
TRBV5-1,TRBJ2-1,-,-,TGCGCCAGCAGGCAAGGGGGAGCGGCCTACAATGAGCAGTTCTTC,CASRQGGAAYNEQFF
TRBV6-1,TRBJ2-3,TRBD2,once,TGTGCCAGCAGTGAAAGGAAGCGGGGAAACAGCGGCACAGATACGCAGTATTTT,CASSERKRGNSGTDTQYF
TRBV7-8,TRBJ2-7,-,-,TGTGCCAGCAGATTCGACCCCTACGAGCAGTACTTC,CASRFDPYEQYF
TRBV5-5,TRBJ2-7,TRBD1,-,TGTGCCAGCAGCTTCTTACAGGGGGCAGGGGAGCAGTACTTC,CASSFLQGAGEQYF
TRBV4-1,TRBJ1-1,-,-,TGCGCCAGCAGCCAAGAGTTCGTTGCGGGCCGGACAAGGGCTTTCTTT,CASSQEFVAGRTRAFF
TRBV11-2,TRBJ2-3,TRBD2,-,TGTGCCAGCAGCTTAGATCCTTATCCTAGCGGACCATGGGATACGCAGTATTTT,CASSLDPYPSGPWDTQYF
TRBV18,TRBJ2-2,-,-,TGTGCCAGCTCACCACAAATGCGGGGTACCGGGGAGCTGTTTTTT,CASSPQMRGTGELFF
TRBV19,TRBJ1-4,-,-,TGTGCCAGTAGCAGAGTTGCAACTAATGAAAAACTGTTTTTT,CASSRVATNEKLFF
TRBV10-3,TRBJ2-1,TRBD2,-,TGTGCCATCAGTGAGTCTTTAGCGGGATACTACAATGAGCAGTTCTTC,CAISESLAGYYNEQFF
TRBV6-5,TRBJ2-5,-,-,TGTGCCAGCATTGACGGACCGACCCAGTACTTC,CASIDGPTQYF
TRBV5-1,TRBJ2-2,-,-,TGCGCCAGCAGCTCCAGATCGAACACCGGGGAGCTGTTTTTT,CASSSRSNTGELFF
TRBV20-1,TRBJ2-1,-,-,TGCAGTGCCCCCCTCGGGCTCGAGCAGTTCTTC,CSAPLGLEQFF
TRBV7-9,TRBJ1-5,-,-,TGTGCCAGCAGCCCCGACAGGTTCAATCAGCCCCAGCATTTT,CASSPDRFNQPQHF
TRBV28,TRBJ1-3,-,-,TGTGCCAGCAGCATGGGGCCCCCCACGACCATATATTTT,CASSMGPPTTIYF
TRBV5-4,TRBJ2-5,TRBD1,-,TGTGCCAGCAGCCAGGGACAGCACCAAGAGACCCAGTACTTC,CASSQGQHQETQYF
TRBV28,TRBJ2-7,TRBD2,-,TGTGCCAGCAGTTTGAGGCGATGGGGACTAGCGGGAGCTGGGGTCTACGAGCAGTACTTC,CASSLRRWGLAGAGVYEQYF
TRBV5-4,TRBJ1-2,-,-,TGTGCCAGCAGCAATCGGACGGGGCGCTATGGCTACACCTTC,CASSNRTGRYGYTF